Following are 32 T cell receptor beta chains from one sample sequenced in a study of OX40 agonist ivuxolimab in advanced cancers. The table came from immunoSEQ multiplex PCR; TCRdb's copy has only in-frame clones and leaves some out. The sample yields approximately 12,000 clones, about 82% seen once. This specimen was CD4+ or CD8+ T cells sorted from blood, taken in a trial of the OX40 agonist ivuxolimab. These receptors all stem from an adult with an advanced solid tumor such as melanoma, head and neck, liver or kidney cancer.

The sample holds one count of this clone. The V gene is TRBV7-3, the J gene TRBJ2-1, with 8 bases lining up with TRBD2. The V gene's germline CDR1 is SGHTA and CDR2 FQGTGA. Trimming at V came to 8 bases and at J to 6 bases, leaving 6 bases not matched to a gene. The CDR3 sequence is 13 residues long. CDR3: CASSGGTPNEQFF. The CDR3 DNA reads TGTGCCAGCTCGGGGGGGACCCCCAATGAGCAGTTCTTC.

The count of this clone is one. The rearrangement uses TRBV29-1 and TRBJ2-5; TRBD1 matches at 11 bases. The germline V gene has CDR1 SQVTM and CDR2 ANQGSEA. The trim removed 5 bases at V and 5 bases at J, leaving 10 bases unmatched. This CDR3 region has 15 residues. CDR3 region: CSVRLRDRGRETQYF. The DNA for the CDR3 is TGCAGCGTTAGGCTCCGGGACAGGGGGAGGGAGACCCAGTACTTC. Using reference TRBV29-1 and TRBJ2-5 for the parts outside the CDR3, the full variable domain is SAVISQKPSRDICQRGTSLTIQCQVDSQVTMMFWYRQQPGQSLTLIATANQGSEATYESGFVIDKFPISRPNLTFSTLTVSNMSPEDSSIYLCSVRLRDRGRETQYFGPGTRLLVL.

This clone is a singleton in its sample. This chain joins TRBV14 and TRBJ2-7; D possibly corresponds to TRBD2 (5 bases). The CDR3 has 15 residues. CDR1 SGHDN and CDR2 FVKESK come from the germline V gene. Deletions cut 1 base from V and 4 bases from J, with 14 bases between. CDR3 in DNA: TGTGCCAGCAGCCAAGCGTCGGGGATTTTTTACGAGCAGTACTTC. Amino acid sequence: CASSQASGIFYEQYF.

This clone was detected only once. This chain connects TRBV9 to TRBJ2-1; D may be TRBD2 (5 bases). The CDR3 spans 15 residues. CDR1 SGDLS and CDR2 YYNGEE come from the germline V gene. Between the trimmed V and J ends, which lost 1 base and 10 bases, there was a span of 18 bases. The chain's CDR3 is CASSVSDSLREEQFF. The CDR3 coding sequence is TGTGCCAGCAGCGTAAGTGACTCGCTGAGGGAAGAGCAGTTCTTC.

V usage is TRBV4-1 and J usage is TRBJ1-2; maybe TRBD1 (5 bases). The CDR3 has 14 amino acids. Trimming cost V 4 bases and J 2 bases, with 11 bases left between them. CDR1 is MGHRA and CDR2 is YSYEKL in the germline V gene. The CDR3 sequence: CASSLGLGNYGYTF. The CDR3, as DNA: TGCGCCAGCAGCCTGGGGCTGGGGAACTATGGCTACACCTTC.

The DNA of the CDR3 is TGTGCCAGCAGCTTGGATCTAGCGGACTCAAATGAGCAGTTCTTC. As protein: CASSLDLADSNEQFF. This rearrangement joins TRBV5-4 to TRBJ2-1, with TRBD2 matching 7 bases. Germline CDR1 and CDR2: SGHNT and YYREEE (reference sequence). The CDR3 sequence is 15 residues long. V shed 0 bases and J 7 bases; nucleotides not matched to a gene: 7.

The chain couples TRBV13 to TRBJ2-3, with no clear D. Trimming shortened V by 5 bases and J by 1 base, and 13 bases separated the two germline ends. CDR1 is PRHDT and CDR2 is FYEKMQ in the germline V gene (reference sequence). CDR3 length: 15 residues. CDR3 nucleotide sequence: TGTGCCAGCAGCCCACTGAGTGGCGGCACAGATACGCAGTATTTT. Its translation is CASSPLSGGTDTQYF. The entire variable domain, with the rest obtained from reference TRBV13 and TRBJ2-3, is as follows: AAGVIQSPRHLIKEKRETATLKCYPIPRHDTVYWYQQGPGQDPQFLISFYEKMQSDKGSIPDRFSAQQFSDYHSELNMSSLELGDSALYFCASSPLSGGTDTQYFGPGTRLTVL.

V usage is TRBV6-6 and J usage is TRBJ1-1; unclear D gene. The V gene lost 8 bases and the J gene lost 5 bases, with 12 bases spanning the gap. The CDR3 covers 12 residues. CDR1 and CDR2 from the germline V gene are MNHNY and SVGAGI (reference sequence). This CDR3 reads CASPPPRTEAFF. For the CDR3, the DNA is TGTGCCAGCCCCCCACCTCGGACTGAAGCTTTCTTT.

This clone was counted a few times. The V gene is TRBV4-3, the J gene TRBJ2-7; no clear D gene. V was shortened by 0 bases and J by 3 bases, with 12 bases between the two germline ends. The CDR3 is 15 residues long. Germline V gene lookup returns CDR1 LGHNA and CDR2 YSLEER. CDR3 sequence reads: CASSQDRSGDYEQYF. DNA of the CDR3: TGCGCCAGCAGCCAAGACCGTTCGGGCGACTACGAGCAGTACTTC.

The sample holds a few counts of this clone. The V gene is TRBV4-2, the J gene TRBJ2-7; TRBD2 is a possible D gene (5 bases). The length of the CDR3 is 12 residues. V lost 5 bases, J lost 5 bases, and 10 bases lay in between. Germline V gives CDR1 LGHNA, CDR2 YNFKEQ. The CDR3 DNA reads as TGTGCCAGCAGCTTAGCGAGGGACGAGCAGTACTTC. As protein: CASSLARDEQYF.

The CDR3 nucleotides are TGCGCCAGCACCCCGACAGTTAGGGATGAAAAACTGTTTTTT. Translating gives CASTPTVRDEKLFF. The chain has TRBV4-3 and TRBJ1-4, with D possibly TRBD1 on 5 matching bases. The CDR3 extends over 14 amino acids. Trimming stripped 7 bases from V and 6 bases from J, with 15 bases between. The germline V gene encodes CDR1 LGHNA and CDR2 YSLEER.

This clone was counted a few times. The CDR3 DNA sequence: TGTGCCAGCAGTTCGACACCAGCCTACGAGCAGTACTTC. Translation: CASSSTPAYEQYF. The genes are TRBV6-1 and TRBJ2-7; D unresolved. Trimming removed 5 bases from V and 2 bases from J, with 10 bases in between. The CDR3 consists of 13 residues. The germline CDR1 and CDR2 sequences are MNHNS and SASEGT.

The chain uses TRBV7-9 and TRBJ2-1; D gene unclear. The germline V and J ends were trimmed by 1 base and 9 bases, with 4 bases remaining between them. From germline, CDR1 is SEHNR and CDR2 FQNEAQ (reference sequence). This CDR3 is 11 amino acids long. The CDR3 region is CASSLGSEQFF. The CDR3 bases are TGTGCCAGCAGCTTAGGGAGTGAGCAGTTCTTC.

This chain connects TRBV11-1 to TRBJ2-5, with 11 bases fitting TRBD2. Judging by the DNA end, TRBJ2-7 fits better; the J call may be wrong. The CDR3 has 15 amino acids. CDR1 is SGHAT and CDR2 is FQDESV in the germline V gene (reference sequence). CDR3 loop: CASSQIAGGRNEQYF. CDR3 nucleotide sequence: TGTGCCAGCAGCCAAATAGCGGGAGGGCGGAACGAGCAGTACTTC.

This clone was seen more than once but under ten times. This chain joins TRBV19 and TRBJ2-1, with 7 bases lining up with TRBD2. Germline V gene data show CDR1 as LNHDA and CDR2 as SQIVND (reference sequence). The length of the CDR3 is 15 residues. The ends lost 8 bases at V and 4 bases at J; junction bases unmatched: 11. The CDR3 here is CASSPASGPYNEQFF. Here the CDR3 DNA reads TGTGCCAGTTCCCCCGCTAGCGGACCATACAATGAGCAGTTCTTC. The full variable domain, rest sourced from reference TRBV19 and TRBJ2-1, is DGGITQSPKYLFRKEGQNVTLSCEQNLNHDAMYWYRQDPGQGLRLIYYSQIVNDFQKGDIAEGYSVSREKKESFPLTVTSAQKNPTAFYLCASSPASGPYNEQFFGPGTRLTVL.

V usage is TRBV10-2 and J usage is TRBJ2-1, with D possibly matching TRBD2 (5 bases). The V and J ends lost 3 bases and 9 bases respectively, with 6 bases between them. The CDR3 has 11 amino acids. From germline, CDR1 is WSHSY and CDR2 SAAADI. CDR3 sequence (DNA): TGCGCCAGCAGTGATGGAGGTGAGCAGTTCTTC. As protein: CASSDGGEQFF.

The chain is built from TRBV27 and TRBJ2-1, with D maybe TRBD2 (6 bases). With 3 bases removed from V and 2 bases from J, the gap between germline ends came to 14 bases. Germline CDR1 is MNHEY and CDR2 is SMNVEV (reference sequence). The CDR3 runs 16 residues. The CDR3 region has the DNA TGTGCCAGCAGTTTCGTATCCGGGAGCCCCTACAATGAGCAGTTCTTC. Amino acids: CASSFVSGSPYNEQFF.

The DNA of the CDR3 is TGCGCCAGCAGTCCCGGGACAGGATTTTCTGGGGCCAACGTCCTGACTTTC. This gives the protein CASSPGTGFSGANVLTF. This chain joins TRBV10-1 and TRBJ2-6; 8 bases map to TRBD1. V gave up 5 bases and J gave up 1 base; unmatched junction bases: 7. The CDR3 runs to 17 residues. Germline V gene lookup returns CDR1 WNHNN and CDR2 SYGVQD (reference sequence).

This rearrangement joins TRBV7-2 to TRBJ2-7; 11 bases agree with TRBD2. The CDR3 spans 14 residues. Germline CDR1 SGHTA, CDR2 FQGNSA. The V gene end was trimmed by 9 bases and the J gene end by 6 bases; junction bases not matched to a gene: 10. The CDR3 DNA follows: TGTGCCAGGGACCCGGGACTAGCGGTCGGCGAGCAGTACTTC. Translating it yields CARDPGLAVGEQYF.

This clone was detected only once. This chain links TRBV7-6 with TRBJ2-7; maybe TRBD2 (5 bases). CDR3 size: 14 residues. Germline-derived CDR1 and CDR2 are SGHVS and FNYEAQ. The V and J ends lost 5 bases and 5 bases respectively, with 16 bases between them. The CDR3 nucleotides read TGTGCCAGCAGCACGACCGGCGGGTTCGACGAGCAGTACTTC. Its translation is CASSTTGGFDEQYF.

The rearrangement joins TRBV27 to TRBJ2-3; 13 positions match TRBD2. Germline CDR1 and CDR2: MNHEY and SMNVEV (reference sequence). Trimming removed 6 bases from V and 6 bases from J; junction bases left unmatched: 6. The CDR3 covers 15 residues. This chain's CDR3 is CASRLAGGPPDTQYF. The CDR3 region has the DNA TGTGCCAGCAGACTAGCGGGAGGGCCACCCGATACGCAGTATTTT.

This rearrangement joins TRBV4-3 to TRBJ1-1, with 8 bases aligning to TRBD1. The CDR3 contains 18 residues. With 0 bases clipped from V and 1 base from J, the junction kept 10 bases outside the gene matches. Germline lookup yields CDR1 LGHNA and CDR2 YSLEER. The CDR3 here is CASSQEINRGYSNTEAFF. DNA of the CDR3: TGCGCCAGCAGCCAAGAGATTAACAGGGGGTACTCGAACACTGAAGCTTTCTTT.

The chain carries TRBV4-3 and TRBJ2-3; weak D call: TRBD1 (6 bases). There are 19 residues in the CDR3. Trimming took off 0 bases at V and 0 bases at J, with 19 bases between the two ends. Per germline, CDR1 LGHNA and CDR2 YSLEER. The CDR3 region has the DNA TGCGCCAGCAGCCAAGAATCCCTGTTAGGGACAAGGAGCACAGATACGCAGTATTTT. Translation gives CASSQESLLGTRSTDTQYF.

This chain links TRBV7-9 with TRBJ2-7; D gene uncertain. Germline values: CDR1 SEHNR, CDR2 FQNEAQ (reference sequence). V lost 3 bases and J 1 base, leaving 4 bases between the germline ends. The CDR3 is 12 amino acids. CDR3 DNA sequence: TGTGCCAGCAGCTTCAATTCCTACGAGCAGTACTTC. Its translation: CASSFNSYEQYF.

In its sample, this clone is medium-sized. This chain uses TRBV4-1 with TRBJ2-1; TRBD2 matches 9 bases. V trimming: 4 bases; J trimming: 6 bases; junction bases outside the gene matches: 4. Germline V CDR1 and CDR2: MGHRA, YSYEKL. The CDR3 covers 14 residues. This CDR3 reads CASSLGLASNEQFF. CDR3 sequence (DNA): TGCGCCAGCAGCCTAGGACTAGCGTCCAATGAGCAGTTCTTC.

This clone has only a few counts. The rearrangement links TRBV7-9 to TRBJ2-5, with TRBD1 as a possible D gene (6 bases). The CDR3 length is 14 residues. V was cut by 6 bases and J by 2 bases, with 13 bases left in between. In germline, CDR1 is SEHNR, CDR2 FQNEAQ (reference sequence). CDR3 nucleotide sequence: TGTGCCAGCAGAGGAGGACAGAAGCAAGAGACCCAGTACTTC. Protein product: CASRGGQKQETQYF.

The chain carries TRBV4-3 and TRBJ2-3; 10 nucleotides match TRBD1. V lost 4 bases to trimming and J lost 4 bases; unmatched junction nucleotides: 2. The CDR3 is made up of 14 amino acids. Germline V CDR1 and CDR2: LGHNA, YSLEER. CDR3 residues: CASSPGTGADTQYF. The CDR3 DNA reads TGCGCCAGCAGCCCTGGGACAGGGGCAGATACGCAGTATTTT.

CDR3 sequence (DNA): TGTGCCAGCAGCTCGGGCCCCTCAAAACTGTTTTTT. It translates to CASSSGPSKLFF. This chain uses TRBV7-9 with TRBJ1-4; D remains unclear. This CDR3 contains 12 residues. From germline, CDR1 is SEHNR and CDR2 FQNEAQ (reference sequence). V was pared by 4 bases and J by 10 bases, with 10 bases between. Together with reference TRBV7-9 and TRBJ1-4, the CDR3 gives the full variable domain: DTGVSQNPRHKITKRGQNVTFRCDPISEHNRLYWYRQTLGQGPEFLTYFQNEAQLEKSRLLSDRFSAERPKGSFSTLEIQRTEQGDSAMYLCASSSGPSKLFFGSGTQLSVL.

This clone was picked up one time. The chain links TRBV4-3 to TRBJ2-1; 10 nucleotides agree with TRBD2. CDR1 and CDR2 (germline): LGHNA, YSLEER. J lost 9 bases, V lost 0 bases, and 5 bases had no gene match. This CDR3 spans 15 amino acids. The CDR3: CASSQEVSGRIEQFF. In nucleotides, the CDR3 is TGCGCCAGCAGCCAAGAGGTTAGCGGGAGGATTGAGCAGTTCTTC.

The chain uses TRBV6-6 and TRBJ2-7; D is ambiguous. There are 11 residues in the CDR3. Germline CDR1 reads MNHNY; CDR2 reads SVGAGI (reference sequence). Trimming removed 5 bases from V and 5 bases from J, with 7 bases in between. The CDR3 nucleotides are TGTGCCAGCAGTCCGGGCCACGAGCAGTACTTC. Protein sequence: CASSPGHEQYF.

The chain joins TRBV28 to TRBJ2-5; 9 bases map to TRBD1. The J segment lost 3 bases and the V segment lost 3 bases, leaving 5 bases of the junction unmatched. The CDR3 contains 15 residues. Germline CDR1 reads MDHEN; CDR2 reads SYDVKM. The CDR3 nucleotides are TGTGCCAGCAGTTTGGGGGACAGGGTGAAAGAGACCCAGTACTTC. Translation gives CASSLGDRVKETQYF.

V gene TRBV29-1 combines with J gene TRBJ2-3, with 13 bases identical to TRBD2. The CDR3 length is 15 residues. The germline CDR1 and CDR2 sequences are SQVTM and ANQGSEA. With V trimmed by 7 bases and J by 5 bases, 9 bases remained unmatched. The CDR3 region has the DNA TGCAGCGCCTCAGGACTAGCGGGAGTTATAGATACGCAGTATTTT. This translates into CSASGLAGVIDTQYF.